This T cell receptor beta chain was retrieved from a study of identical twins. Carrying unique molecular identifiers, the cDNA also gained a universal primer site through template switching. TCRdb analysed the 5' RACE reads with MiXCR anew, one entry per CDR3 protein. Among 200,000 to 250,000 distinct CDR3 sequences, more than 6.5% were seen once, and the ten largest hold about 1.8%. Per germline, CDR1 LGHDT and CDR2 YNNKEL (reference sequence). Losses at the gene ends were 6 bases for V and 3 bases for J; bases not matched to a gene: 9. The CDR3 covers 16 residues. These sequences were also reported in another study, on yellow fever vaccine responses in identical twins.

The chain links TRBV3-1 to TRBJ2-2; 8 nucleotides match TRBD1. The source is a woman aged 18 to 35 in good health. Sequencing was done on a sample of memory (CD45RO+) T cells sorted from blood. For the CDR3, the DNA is TGTGCCAGCAGTCGGACAGGGTTTGGGGACACCGGGGAGCTGTTTTTT. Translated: CASSRTGFGDTGELFF.